Listed below are T cell receptor beta chains from one sample, sequenced in a study of T-cell memory formation after mild COVID-19. TCRdb used MiXCR to reprocess the 5' RACE reads, holding one entry per CDR3 protein. The sample holds 25,000 to 35,000 distinct CDR3 sequences, 9% to 15% seen once. The specimen sequenced was PBMCs or a T cell subset sorted from them (not recorded which). These receptor sequences come from an adult woman who had mild COVID-19 (a few samples of this study predate the infection). Cell type and time point are not known. Each CDR3 is given with its conserved first and last residue. Fields, in order: D gene, V gene, J gene, clone size, CDR3 DNA, CDR3 protein. A D gene is named only where the DNA matches it firmly. A clone size is listed for some rows: how often the clone was seen (once, few, many), or a class if it is expanded.

TRBD2	TRBV24-1	TRBJ2-3	many	TGTGCCACCAGTGATCCGACATATGCTTTGGGACTAGGCACAGATACGCAGTATTTT	CATSDPTYALGLGTDTQYF
TRBD1	TRBV9	TRBJ2-7	-	TGTGCCAGCAGCGTAGTCCCGGGACAGGGGAGCGAGCAGTACTTC	CASSVVPGQGSEQYF
TRBD1	TRBV7-9	TRBJ1-6	many	TGTGCCATTAACGGACAGGGGTCCTATAATTCACCCCTCCACTTT	CAINGQGSYNSPLHF
TRBD1	TRBV20-1	TRBJ1-5	many	TGCAGTGCGAGGGACAGGGGAATTTTCGGCAATCAGCCCCAGCATTTT	CSARDRGIFGNQPQHF
TRBD1	TRBV7-9	TRBJ1-1	many	TGTGCCAGCAGCTTAGGGGACAGGGGGCTGCGCACTGAAGCTTTCTTT	CASSLGDRGLRTEAFF
TRBD1	TRBV5-1	TRBJ2-7	many	TGCGCCAGCAGCCCGTGGACAGGGTTCTACGAGCAGTACTTC	CASSPWTGFYEQYF
-	TRBV2	TRBJ2-3	many	TGTGCCAGCAGTTTCACAGATACGCAGTATTTT	CASSFTDTQYF
-	TRBV20-1	TRBJ2-3	many	TGCAGTGCTAGAGAGACGGGGTCGGATACGCAGTATTTT	CSARETGSDTQYF
-	TRBV4-1	TRBJ1-1	many	TGCGCCAGCAGCCAAGGGAAAGGCGGACGGAAGAACACTGAAGCTTTCTTT	CASSQGKGGRKNTEAFF
TRBD1	TRBV15	TRBJ2-3	medium-sized	TGTGCCACCAACCTACAGGGGGCTGCCACAGATACGCAGTATTTT	CATNLQGAATDTQYF